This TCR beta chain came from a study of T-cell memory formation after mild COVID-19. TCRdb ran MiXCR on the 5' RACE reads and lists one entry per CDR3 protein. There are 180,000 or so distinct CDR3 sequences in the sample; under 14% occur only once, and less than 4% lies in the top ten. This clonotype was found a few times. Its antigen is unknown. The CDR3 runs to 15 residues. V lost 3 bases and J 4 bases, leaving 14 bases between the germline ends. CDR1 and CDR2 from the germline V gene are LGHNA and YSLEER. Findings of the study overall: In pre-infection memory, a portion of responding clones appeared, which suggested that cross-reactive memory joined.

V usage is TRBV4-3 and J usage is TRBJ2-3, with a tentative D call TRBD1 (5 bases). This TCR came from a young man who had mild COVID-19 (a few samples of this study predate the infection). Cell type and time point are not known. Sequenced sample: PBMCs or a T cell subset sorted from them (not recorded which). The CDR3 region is CASSQSGFHPDTQYF. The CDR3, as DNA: TGCGCCAGCAGCCAGTCAGGGTTCCACCCAGATACGCAGTATTTT.